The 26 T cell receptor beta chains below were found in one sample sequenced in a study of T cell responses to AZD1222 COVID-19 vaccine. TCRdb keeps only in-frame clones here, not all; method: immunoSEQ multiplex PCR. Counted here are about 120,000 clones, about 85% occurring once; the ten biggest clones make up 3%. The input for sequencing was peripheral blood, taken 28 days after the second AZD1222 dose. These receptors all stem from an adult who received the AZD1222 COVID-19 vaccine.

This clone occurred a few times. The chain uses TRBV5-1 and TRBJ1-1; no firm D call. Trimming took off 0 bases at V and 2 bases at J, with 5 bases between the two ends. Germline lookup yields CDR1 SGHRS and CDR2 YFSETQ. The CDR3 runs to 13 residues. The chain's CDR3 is CASSLGANTEAFF. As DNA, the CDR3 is TGCGCCAGCAGCTTGGGTGCTAACACTGAAGCTTTCTTT.

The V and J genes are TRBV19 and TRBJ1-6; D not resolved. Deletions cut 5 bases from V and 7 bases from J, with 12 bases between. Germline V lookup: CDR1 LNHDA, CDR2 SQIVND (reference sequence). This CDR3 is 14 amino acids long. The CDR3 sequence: CASSSWARNSPLHF. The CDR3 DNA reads TGTGCCAGTAGTTCGTGGGCCCGAAATTCACCCCTCCACTTT.

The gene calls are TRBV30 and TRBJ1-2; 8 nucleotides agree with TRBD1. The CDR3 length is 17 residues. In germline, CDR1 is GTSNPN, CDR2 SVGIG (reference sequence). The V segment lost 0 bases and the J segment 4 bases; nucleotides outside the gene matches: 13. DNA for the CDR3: TGTGCCTGGAGTGTCCACATAAACGACAGGGGTGGCTATGGCTACACCTTC. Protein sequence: CAWSVHINDRGGYGYTF.

The CDR3 region is CASSLGAPGRQLFF. The CDR3 DNA reads as TGTGCCAGCAGCTTAGGCGCCCCGGGCAGGCAACTGTTTTTT. This chain joins TRBV7-8 and TRBJ1-4; D remains ambiguous. The CDR3 length is 14 residues. V dropped 1 base and J dropped 12 bases, with 15 bases sitting between them. Germline V CDR1 and CDR2: SGHVS, FQNEAQ.

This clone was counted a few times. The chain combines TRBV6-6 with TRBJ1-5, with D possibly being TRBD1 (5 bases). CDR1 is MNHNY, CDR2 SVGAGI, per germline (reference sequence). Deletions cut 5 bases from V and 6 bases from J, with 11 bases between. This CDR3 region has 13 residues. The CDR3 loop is CASSPPGTQPQHF. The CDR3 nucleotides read TGTGCCAGCAGTCCCCCAGGGACTCAGCCCCAGCATTTT.

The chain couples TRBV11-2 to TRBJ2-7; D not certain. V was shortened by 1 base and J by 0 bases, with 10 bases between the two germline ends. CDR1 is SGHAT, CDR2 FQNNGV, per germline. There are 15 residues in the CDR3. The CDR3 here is CASSLAAGPSYEQYF. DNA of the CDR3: TGTGCCAGCAGCTTAGCGGCAGGACCCTCCTACGAGCAGTACTTC.

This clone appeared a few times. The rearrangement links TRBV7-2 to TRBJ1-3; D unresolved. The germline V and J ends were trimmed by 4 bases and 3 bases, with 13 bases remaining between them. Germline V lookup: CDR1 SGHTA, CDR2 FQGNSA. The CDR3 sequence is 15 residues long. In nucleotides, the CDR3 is TGTGCCAGCAGCTCCCTGGGAGGGAATGGAAACACCATATATTTT. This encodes CASSSLGGNGNTIYF.

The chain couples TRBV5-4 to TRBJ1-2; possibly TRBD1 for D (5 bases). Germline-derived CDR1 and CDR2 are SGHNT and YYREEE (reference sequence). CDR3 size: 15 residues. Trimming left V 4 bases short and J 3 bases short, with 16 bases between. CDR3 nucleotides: TGTGCCAGCAGCCCGTGGGACCTGCGCCACTATGGCTACACCTTC. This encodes CASSPWDLRHYGYTF.

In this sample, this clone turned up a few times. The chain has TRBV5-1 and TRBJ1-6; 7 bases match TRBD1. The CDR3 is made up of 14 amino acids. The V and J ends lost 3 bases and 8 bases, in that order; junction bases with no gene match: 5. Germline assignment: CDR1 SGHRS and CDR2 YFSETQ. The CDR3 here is CASSSTGKDSPLHF. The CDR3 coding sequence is TGCGCCAGCAGCTCGACAGGGAAGGATTCACCCCTCCACTTT.

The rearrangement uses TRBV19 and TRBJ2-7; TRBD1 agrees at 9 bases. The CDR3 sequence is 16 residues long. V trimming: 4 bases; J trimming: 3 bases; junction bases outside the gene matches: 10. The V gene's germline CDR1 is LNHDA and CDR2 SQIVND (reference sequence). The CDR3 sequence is CASSSPGQGPHYEQYF. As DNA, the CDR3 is TGTGCCAGTAGTAGCCCGGGACAGGGACCTCACTACGAGCAGTACTTC.

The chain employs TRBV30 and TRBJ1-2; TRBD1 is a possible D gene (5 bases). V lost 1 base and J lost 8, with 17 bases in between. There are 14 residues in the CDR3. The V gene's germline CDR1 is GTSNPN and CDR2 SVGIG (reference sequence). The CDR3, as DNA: TGTGCCTGGAGTGGGGACCGGGCCCTGGGGGGCTACACCTTC. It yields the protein CAWSGDRALGGYTF.

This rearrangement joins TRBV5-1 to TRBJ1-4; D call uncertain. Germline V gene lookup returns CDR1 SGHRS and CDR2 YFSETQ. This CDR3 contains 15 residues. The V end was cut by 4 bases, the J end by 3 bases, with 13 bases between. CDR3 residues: CASSLAPRANEKLFF. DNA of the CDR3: TGCGCCAGCAGCCTTGCTCCGAGGGCTAATGAAAAACTGTTTTTT.

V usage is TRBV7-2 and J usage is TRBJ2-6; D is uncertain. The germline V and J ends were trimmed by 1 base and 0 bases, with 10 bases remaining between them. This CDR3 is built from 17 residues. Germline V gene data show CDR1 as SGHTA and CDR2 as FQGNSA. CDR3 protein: CASSLGGTSSGANVLTF. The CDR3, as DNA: TGTGCCAGCAGCTTAGGGGGTACCTCCTCTGGGGCCAACGTCCTGACTTTC.

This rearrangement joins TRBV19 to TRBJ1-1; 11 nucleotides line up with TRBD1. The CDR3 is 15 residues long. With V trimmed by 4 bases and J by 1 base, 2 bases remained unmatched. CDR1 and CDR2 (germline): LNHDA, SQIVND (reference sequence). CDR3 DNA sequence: TGTGCCAGTAGTAAGGGGACAGGGGGGAACACTGAAGCTTTCTTT. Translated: CASSKGTGGNTEAFF.

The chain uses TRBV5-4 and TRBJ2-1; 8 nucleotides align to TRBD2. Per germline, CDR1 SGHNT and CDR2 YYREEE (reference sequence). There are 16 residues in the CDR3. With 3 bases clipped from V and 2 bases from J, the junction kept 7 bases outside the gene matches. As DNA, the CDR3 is TGTGCCAGCAGCTACGGGGGGGGCTCGGCCTACAATGAGCAGTTCTTC. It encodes CASSYGGGSAYNEQFF.

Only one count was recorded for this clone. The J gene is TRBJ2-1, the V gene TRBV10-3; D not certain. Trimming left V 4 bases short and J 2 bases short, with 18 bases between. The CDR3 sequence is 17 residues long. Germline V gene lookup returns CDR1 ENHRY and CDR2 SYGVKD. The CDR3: CAISVGAMLGPYNEQFF. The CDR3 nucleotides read TGTGCCATCAGTGTCGGCGCGATGTTGGGCCCCTACAATGAGCAGTTCTTC.

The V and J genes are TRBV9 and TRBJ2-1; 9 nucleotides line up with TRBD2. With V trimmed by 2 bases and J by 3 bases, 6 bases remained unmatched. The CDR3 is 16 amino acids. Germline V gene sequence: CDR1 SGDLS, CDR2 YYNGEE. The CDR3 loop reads CASSVGAGGFYNEQFF. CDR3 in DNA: TGTGCCAGCAGCGTTGGAGCGGGGGGTTTCTACAATGAGCAGTTCTTC.

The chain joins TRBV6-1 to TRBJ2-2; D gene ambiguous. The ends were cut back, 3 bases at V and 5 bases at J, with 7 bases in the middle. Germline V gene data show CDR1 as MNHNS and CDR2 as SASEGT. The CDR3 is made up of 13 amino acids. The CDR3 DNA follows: TGTGCCAGCAGTGATTGGGTTACCGGGGAGCTGTTTTTT. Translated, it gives CASSDWVTGELFF.

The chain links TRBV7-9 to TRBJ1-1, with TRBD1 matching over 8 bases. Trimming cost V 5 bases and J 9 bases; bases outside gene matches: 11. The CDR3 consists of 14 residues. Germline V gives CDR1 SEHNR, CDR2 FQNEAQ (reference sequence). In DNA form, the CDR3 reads TGTGCCAGCAGCACCGGACAGGGAACGCGTAAAGCTTTCTTT. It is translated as CASSTGQGTRKAFF.

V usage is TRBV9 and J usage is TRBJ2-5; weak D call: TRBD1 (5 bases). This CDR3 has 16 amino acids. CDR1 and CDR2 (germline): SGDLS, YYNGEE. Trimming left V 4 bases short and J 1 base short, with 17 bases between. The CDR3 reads CASSPDITTPQETQYF. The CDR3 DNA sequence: TGTGCCAGCAGCCCGGACATTACAACACCCCAAGAGACCCAGTACTTC.

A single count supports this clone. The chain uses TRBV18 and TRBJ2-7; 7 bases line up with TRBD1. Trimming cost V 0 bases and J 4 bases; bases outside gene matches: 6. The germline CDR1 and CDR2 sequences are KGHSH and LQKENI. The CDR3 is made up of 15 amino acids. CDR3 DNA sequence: TGTGCCAGCTCACCACCGAGTGGACAGGCTTACGAGCAGTACTTC. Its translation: CASSPPSGQAYEQYF.

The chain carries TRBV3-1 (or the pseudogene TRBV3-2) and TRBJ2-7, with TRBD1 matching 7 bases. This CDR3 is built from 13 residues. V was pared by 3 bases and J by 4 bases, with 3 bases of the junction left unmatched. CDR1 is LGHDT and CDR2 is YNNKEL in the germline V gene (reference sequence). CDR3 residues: CASSHDRVYEQYF. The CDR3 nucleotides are TGTGCCAGCAGCCACGACAGGGTTTACGAGCAGTACTTC.

The CDR3 region is CASTLTSLDTQYF. CDR3 sequence (DNA): TGTGCCAGCACCCTAACTAGTTTGGATACGCAGTATTTT. The chain joins TRBV11-2 to TRBJ2-3, with TRBD2 as a possible D gene (5 bases). The CDR3 extends over 13 amino acids. The V end was cut by 7 bases, the J end by 6 bases, with 14 bases between. Germline V gives CDR1 SGHAT, CDR2 FQNNGV.

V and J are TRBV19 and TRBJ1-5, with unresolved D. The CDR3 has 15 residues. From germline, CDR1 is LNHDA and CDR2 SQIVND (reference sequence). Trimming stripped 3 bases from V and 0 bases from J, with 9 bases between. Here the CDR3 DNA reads TGTGCCAGTAGTATTGGCAGATATAGCAATCAGCCCCAGCATTTT. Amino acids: CASSIGRYSNQPQHF.

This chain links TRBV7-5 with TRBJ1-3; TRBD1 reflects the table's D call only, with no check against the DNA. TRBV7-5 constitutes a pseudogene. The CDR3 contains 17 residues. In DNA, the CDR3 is TGTGCCAGAAGCTTGAGTGAGGACAGGGGGCCGGGAAACACCATATATTTT. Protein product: CARSLSEDRGPGNTIYF.

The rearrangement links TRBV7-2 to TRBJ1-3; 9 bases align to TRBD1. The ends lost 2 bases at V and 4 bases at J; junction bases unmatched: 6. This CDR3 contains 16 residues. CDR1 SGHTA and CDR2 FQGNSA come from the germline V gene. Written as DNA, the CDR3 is TGTGCCAGCAGCTTACAGACAGGGGGTGGAGGAAACACCATATATTTT. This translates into CASSLQTGGGGNTIYF.